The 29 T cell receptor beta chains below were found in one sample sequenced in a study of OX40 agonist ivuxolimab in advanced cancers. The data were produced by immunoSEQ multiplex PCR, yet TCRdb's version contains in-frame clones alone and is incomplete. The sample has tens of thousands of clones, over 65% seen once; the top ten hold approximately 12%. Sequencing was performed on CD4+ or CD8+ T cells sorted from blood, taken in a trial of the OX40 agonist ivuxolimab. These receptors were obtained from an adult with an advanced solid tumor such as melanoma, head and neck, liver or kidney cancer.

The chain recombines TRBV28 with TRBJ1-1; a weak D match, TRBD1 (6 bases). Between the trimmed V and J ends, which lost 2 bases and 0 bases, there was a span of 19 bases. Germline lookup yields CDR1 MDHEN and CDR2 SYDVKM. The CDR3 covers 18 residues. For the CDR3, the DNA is TGTGCCAGCAGTTTAAATGCCCGCGGGGGCGGGATGAACACTGAAGCTTTCTTT. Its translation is CASSLNARGGGMNTEAFF.

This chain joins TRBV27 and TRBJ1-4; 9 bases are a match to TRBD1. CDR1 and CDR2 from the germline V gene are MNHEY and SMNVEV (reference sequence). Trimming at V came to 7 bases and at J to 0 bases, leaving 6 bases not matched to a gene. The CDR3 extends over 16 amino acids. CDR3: CASKNRGRATNEKLFF. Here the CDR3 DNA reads TGTGCCAGCAAAAACAGGGGGCGGGCAACTAATGAAAAACTGTTTTTT.

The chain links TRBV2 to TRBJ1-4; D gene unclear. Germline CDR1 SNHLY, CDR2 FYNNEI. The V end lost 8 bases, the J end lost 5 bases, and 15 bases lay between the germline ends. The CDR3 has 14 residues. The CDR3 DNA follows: TGTGCCAGCGTGAAGGAGAGCTCCAATGAAAAACTGTTTTTT. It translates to CASVKESSNEKLFF.

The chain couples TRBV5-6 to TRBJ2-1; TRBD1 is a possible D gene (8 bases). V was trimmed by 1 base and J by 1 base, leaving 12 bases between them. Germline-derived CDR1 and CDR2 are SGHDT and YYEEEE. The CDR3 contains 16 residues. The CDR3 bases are TGTGCCAGCAGCTTGCTACAGGGGGGGTCCTACAATGAGCAGTTCTTC. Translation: CASSLLQGGSYNEQFF.

The CDR3 sequence is CASSLANRGSAHSPLHF. The CDR3, as DNA: TGTGCCAGCAGTTTGGCCAACCGGGGGTCCGCGCATTCACCCCTCCACTTT. The chain employs TRBV28 and TRBJ1-6, with a possible D match to TRBD1 (5 bases). The CDR3 is 17 amino acids. The V gene's germline CDR1 is MDHEN and CDR2 SYDVKM. V lost 3 bases and J 8 bases, leaving 20 bases between the germline ends.

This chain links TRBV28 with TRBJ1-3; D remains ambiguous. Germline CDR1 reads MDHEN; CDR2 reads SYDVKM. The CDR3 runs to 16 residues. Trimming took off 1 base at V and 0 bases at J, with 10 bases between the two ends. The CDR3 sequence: CASSLYMVGSGNTIYF. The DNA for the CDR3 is TGTGCCAGCAGTTTATACATGGTGGGCTCTGGAAACACCATATATTTT.

CDR3: CASSLETDLHDEQFF. The CDR3 bases are TGTGCCAGCAGCTTGGAAACAGACCTACATGATGAGCAGTTCTTC. The chain combines TRBV5-5 with TRBJ2-1; D remains ambiguous. The CDR3 has 15 amino acids. Germline CDR1 SGHKS, CDR2 YYEKEE (reference sequence). The V and J ends lost 0 bases and 8 bases respectively, with 15 bases between them.

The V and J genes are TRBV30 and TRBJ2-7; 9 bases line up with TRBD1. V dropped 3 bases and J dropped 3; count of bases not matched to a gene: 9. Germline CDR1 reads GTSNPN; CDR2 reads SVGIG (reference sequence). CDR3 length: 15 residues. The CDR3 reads CAWSPRDRASYEQYF. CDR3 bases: TGTGCCTGGAGCCCCCGGGACAGGGCTAGCTACGAGCAGTACTTC. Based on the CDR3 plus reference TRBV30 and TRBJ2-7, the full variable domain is SQTIHQWPATLVQPVGSPLSLECTVEGTSNPNLYWYRQAAGRGLQLLFYSVGIGQISSEVPQNLSASRPQDRQFILSSKKLLLSDSGFYLCAWSPRDRASYEQYFGPGTRLTVT.

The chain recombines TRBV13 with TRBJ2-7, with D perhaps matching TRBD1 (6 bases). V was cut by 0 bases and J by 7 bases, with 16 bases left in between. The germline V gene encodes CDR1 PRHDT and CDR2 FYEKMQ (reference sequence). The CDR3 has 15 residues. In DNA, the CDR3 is TGTGCCAGCAGCTTAGGTCAGGGGATTCCCTTAGAGCAGTACTTC. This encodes CASSLGQGIPLEQYF.

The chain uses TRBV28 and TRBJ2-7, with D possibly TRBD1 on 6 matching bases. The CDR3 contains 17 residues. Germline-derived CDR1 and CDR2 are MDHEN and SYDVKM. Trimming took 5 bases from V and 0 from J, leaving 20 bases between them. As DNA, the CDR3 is TGTGCCAGCAGTGATTCCCTGGGGCAGGGGATCTCCTACGAGCAGTACTTC. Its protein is CASSDSLGQGISYEQYF.

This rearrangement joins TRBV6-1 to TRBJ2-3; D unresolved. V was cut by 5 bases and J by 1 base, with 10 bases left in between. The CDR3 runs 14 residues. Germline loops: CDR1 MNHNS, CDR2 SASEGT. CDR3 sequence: CASSLLLGTDTQYF. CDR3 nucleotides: TGTGCCAGCAGTCTGCTACTGGGCACAGATACGCAGTATTTT.

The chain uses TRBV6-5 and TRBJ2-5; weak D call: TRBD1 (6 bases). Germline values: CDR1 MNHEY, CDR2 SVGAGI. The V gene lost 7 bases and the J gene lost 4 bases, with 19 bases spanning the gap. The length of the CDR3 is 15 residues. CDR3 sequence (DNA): TGTGCCAGCAATTCGGACAGTCTCAGGGTAGAGACCCAGTACTTC. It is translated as CASNSDSLRVETQYF.

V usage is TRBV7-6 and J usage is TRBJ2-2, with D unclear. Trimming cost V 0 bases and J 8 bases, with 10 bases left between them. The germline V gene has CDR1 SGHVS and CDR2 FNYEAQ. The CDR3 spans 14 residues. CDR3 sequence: CASSLAGSLGELFF. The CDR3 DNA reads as TGTGCCAGCAGCTTAGCTGGATCTTTGGGGGAGCTGTTTTTT. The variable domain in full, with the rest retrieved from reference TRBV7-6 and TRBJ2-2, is GAGVSQSPRYKVTKRGQDVALRCDPISGHVSLYWYRQALGQGPEFLTYFNYEAQQDKSGLPNDRFSAERPEGSISTLTIQRTEQRDSAMYRCASSLAGSLGELFFGEGSRLTVL.

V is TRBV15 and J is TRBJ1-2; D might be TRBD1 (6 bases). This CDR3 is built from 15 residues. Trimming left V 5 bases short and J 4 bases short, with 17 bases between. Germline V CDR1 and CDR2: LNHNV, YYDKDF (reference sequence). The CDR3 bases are TGTGCCACCAGCGGCCCCTTGGGGGCGGGCTATGGCTACACCTTC. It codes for CATSGPLGAGYGYTF.

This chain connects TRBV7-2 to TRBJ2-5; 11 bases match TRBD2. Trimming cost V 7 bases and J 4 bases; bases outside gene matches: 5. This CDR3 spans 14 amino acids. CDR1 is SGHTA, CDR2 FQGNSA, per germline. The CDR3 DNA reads TGTGCCAGCACGCATAGCGGGGGGGGAGAGACCCAGTACTTC. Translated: CASTHSGGGETQYF.

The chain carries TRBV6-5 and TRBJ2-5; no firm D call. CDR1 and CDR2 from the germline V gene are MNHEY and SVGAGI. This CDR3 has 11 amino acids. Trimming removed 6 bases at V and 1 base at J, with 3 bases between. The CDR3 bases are TGTGCCAGCAGCGTCCAAGAGACCCAGTACTTC. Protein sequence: CASSVQETQYF.

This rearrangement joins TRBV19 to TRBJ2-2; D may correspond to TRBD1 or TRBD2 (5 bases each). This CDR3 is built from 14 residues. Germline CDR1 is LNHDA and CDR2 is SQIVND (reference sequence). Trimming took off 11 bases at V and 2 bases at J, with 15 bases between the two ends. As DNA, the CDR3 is TGTGCCTCCTCGCCAGGGAGAAACACCGGGGAGCTGTTTTTT. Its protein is CASSPGRNTGELFF.

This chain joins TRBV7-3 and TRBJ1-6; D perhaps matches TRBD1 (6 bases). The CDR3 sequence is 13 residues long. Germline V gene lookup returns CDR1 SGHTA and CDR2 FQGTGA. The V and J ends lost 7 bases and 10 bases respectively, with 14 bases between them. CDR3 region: CASNEGEMSPLHF. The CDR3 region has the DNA TGTGCCAGCAACGAGGGGGAGATGTCACCCCTCCACTTT.

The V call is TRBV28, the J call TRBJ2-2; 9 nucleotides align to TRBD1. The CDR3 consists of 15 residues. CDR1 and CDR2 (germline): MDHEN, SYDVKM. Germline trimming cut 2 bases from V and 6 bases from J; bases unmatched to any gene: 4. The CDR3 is CASSLLQGAAGELFF. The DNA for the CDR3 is TGTGCCAGCAGTTTACTACAGGGGGCCGCCGGGGAGCTGTTTTTT.

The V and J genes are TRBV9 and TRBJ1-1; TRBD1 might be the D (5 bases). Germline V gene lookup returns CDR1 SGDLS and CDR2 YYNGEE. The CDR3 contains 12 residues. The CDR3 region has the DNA TGTGCGTCAGGGATAATGAACACTGAAGCTTTCTTT. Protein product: CASGIMNTEAFF.

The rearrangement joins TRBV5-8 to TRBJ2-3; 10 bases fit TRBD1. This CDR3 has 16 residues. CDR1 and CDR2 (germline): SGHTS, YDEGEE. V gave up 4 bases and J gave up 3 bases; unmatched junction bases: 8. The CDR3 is CASSQGTGDLTDTQYF. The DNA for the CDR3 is TGTGCCAGCAGCCAAGGGACAGGGGATCTGACAGATACGCAGTATTTT.

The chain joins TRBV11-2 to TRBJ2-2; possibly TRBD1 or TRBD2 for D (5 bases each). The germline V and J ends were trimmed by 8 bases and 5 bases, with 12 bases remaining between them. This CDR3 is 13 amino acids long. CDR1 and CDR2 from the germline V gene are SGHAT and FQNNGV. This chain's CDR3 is CASCSEGTGELFF. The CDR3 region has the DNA TGTGCCAGCTGTAGTGAGGGGACCGGGGAGCTGTTTTTT.

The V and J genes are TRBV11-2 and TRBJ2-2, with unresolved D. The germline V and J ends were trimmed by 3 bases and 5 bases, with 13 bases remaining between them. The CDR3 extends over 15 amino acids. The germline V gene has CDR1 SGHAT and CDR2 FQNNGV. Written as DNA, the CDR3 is TGTGCCAGCAGCTTCTCCGTAGCCGGGACCGGGGAGCTGTTTTTT. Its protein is CASSFSVAGTGELFF. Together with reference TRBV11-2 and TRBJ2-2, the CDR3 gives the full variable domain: EAGVAQSPRYKIIEKRQSVAFWCNPISGHATLYWYQQILGQGPKLLIQFQNNGVVDDSQLPKDRFSAERLKGVDSTLKIQPAKLEDSAVYLCASSFSVAGTGELFFGEGSRLTVL.

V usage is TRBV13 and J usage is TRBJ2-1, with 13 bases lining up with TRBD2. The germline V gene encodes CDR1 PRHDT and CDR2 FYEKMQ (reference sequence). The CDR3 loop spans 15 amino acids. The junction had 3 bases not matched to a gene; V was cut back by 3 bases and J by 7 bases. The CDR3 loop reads CASSFGTSGTNEQFF. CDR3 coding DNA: TGTGCCAGCAGCTTCGGGACTAGCGGGACTAATGAGCAGTTCTTC.

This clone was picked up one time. The CDR3 region is CASGQITGELFF. The CDR3 DNA sequence: TGTGCCAGCGGACAGATAACCGGGGAGCTGTTTTTT. The rearrangement joins TRBV6-6 to TRBJ2-2; tentative D call: TRBD1 (6 bases). CDR3 length equals 12 residues. V was shortened by 8 bases and J by 5 bases, with 9 bases between the two germline ends. CDR1 is MNHNY, CDR2 SVGAGI, per germline (reference sequence).

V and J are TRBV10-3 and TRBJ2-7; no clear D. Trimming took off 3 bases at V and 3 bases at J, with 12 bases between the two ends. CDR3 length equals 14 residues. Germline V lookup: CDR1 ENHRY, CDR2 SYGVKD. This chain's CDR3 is CAISDQAGRYEQYF. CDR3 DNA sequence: TGTGCCATCAGTGACCAGGCAGGACGCTACGAGCAGTACTTC.

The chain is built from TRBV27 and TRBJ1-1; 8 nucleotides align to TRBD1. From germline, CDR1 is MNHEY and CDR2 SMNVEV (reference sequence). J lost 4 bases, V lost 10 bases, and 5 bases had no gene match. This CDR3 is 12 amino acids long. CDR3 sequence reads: CATQTGGTEAFF. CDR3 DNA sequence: TGTGCCACCCAAACAGGGGGCACTGAAGCTTTCTTT.

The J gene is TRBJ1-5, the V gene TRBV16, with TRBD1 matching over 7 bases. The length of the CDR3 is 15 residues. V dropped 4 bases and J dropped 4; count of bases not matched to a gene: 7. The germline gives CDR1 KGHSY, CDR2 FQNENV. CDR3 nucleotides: TGTGCCAGCAGCCTCCGGGACAGTGGGAATCAGCCCCAGCATTTT. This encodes CASSLRDSGNQPQHF.

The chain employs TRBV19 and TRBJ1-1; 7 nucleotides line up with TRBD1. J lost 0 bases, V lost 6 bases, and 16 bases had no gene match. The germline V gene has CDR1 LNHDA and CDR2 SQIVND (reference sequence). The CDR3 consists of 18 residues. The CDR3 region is CASSQLPGTADMNTEAFF. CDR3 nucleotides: TGTGCCAGTAGCCAACTCCCCGGGACAGCCGATATGAACACTGAAGCTTTCTTT. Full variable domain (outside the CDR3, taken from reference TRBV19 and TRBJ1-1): DGGITQSPKYLFRKEGQNVTLSCEQNLNHDAMYWYRQDPGQGLRLIYYSQIVNDFQKGDIAEGYSVSREKKESFPLTVTSAQKNPTAFYLCASSQLPGTADMNTEAFFGQGTRLTVV.